This TCR beta chain was found in a study of shared clonotypes between healthy human individuals. Broader study findings: In contrast to clonotypes shared by all four donors, non-shared clonotypes had lower generation probabilities.

The germline V gene has CDR1 SGHTA and CDR2 FQGTGA. This CDR3 has 15 residues. V lost 2 bases and J lost 0, with 8 bases in between. A word on this clone: What it recognizes is unknown.

For each subset, genomic DNA was distributed in equal portions over several immunoSEQ plates. The protocol was immunoSEQ multiplex PCR, while the TCRdb copy is restricted to in-frame clones and leaves out a portion. The repertoire includes approximately 100,000 clones, under 70% of them detected once, and roughly 24% sits in the top ten. The sample consisted of memory CD8+ T cells sorted from blood. Regarding subset: CD45RO+ cells pooled with CCR7-negative TemRA cells. The rearrangement joins TRBV7-3 to TRBJ1-3, with D uncertain. The clonotype originates from a woman aged 25-40 years in good health. The CDR3 DNA follows: TGTGCCAGCAGCTTAGCAGCCGGCTCTGGAAACACCATATATTTT. As protein: CASSLAAGSGNTIYF. Filled out from reference TRBV7-3 and TRBJ1-3, the complete variable domain reads GAGVSQTPSNKVTEKGKYVELRCDPISGHTALYWYRQSLGQGPEFLIYFQGTGAADDSGLPNDRFFAVRPEGSVSTLKIQRTERGDSAVYLCASSLAAGSGNTIYFGEGSWLTVV.